The T cell receptor (beta chain) described here comes from a study of blood T cell repertoires in COVID-19. Background on the study: In each case, the material was cDNA or gDNA derived from T cells, B-cell-depleted T cells, or PBMCs.

This clone was picked up one time. The ends lost 3 bases at V and 4 bases at J; junction bases unmatched: 4. The CDR3 covers 14 residues. Germline V gene sequence: CDR1 SGHNT, CDR2 YYREEE (reference sequence). Methods used by the authors: Estimated nucleated cell counts came from reference gene primer amplification. TCRdb's copy holds only in-frame clones and misses some; the assay was immunoSEQ multiplex PCR. The V and J calls and clone size were taken over from that table, and D and trimming were inferred from the DNA. The sample lists some 270,000 clones; roughly nine tenths were seen once. Sequencing was done on a sample of peripheral blood. The receptor's source is a man between 50 and 59 years old with acute or convalescent COVID-19. The rearrangement uses TRBV5-4 and TRBJ2-5, with 9 bases lining up with TRBD1. The CDR3, as DNA: TGTGCCAGCAGCTCCCGGGACAGGGCAGAGACCCAGTACTTC. This codes for CASSSRDRAETQYF.